Below, 22 T cell receptor beta chains from the same sample are listed, as sequenced in a study of post-analysis software for immune sequencing data. No antigens are known for them. Unique-molecular-identifier-tagged TCR beta cDNA libraries were used. TCRdb called the PCR reads again in MiXCR, with one record for every CDR3 protein. Counted here are hundreds of thousands of distinct CDR3 sequences, roughly 27% occurring once; the ten biggest clones make up 0.55% to 0.65%. Overall study findings and caveats: Roughly five TRBV segments, including TRBV5-6, TRBV5-1 and TRBV20-1, were more frequent in patients than controls.

Sequencing was carried out using blood. The receptors here all came from a girl aged 10 to 17 with multiple sclerosis.

The V gene is TRBV27, the J gene TRBJ2-6; D is unresolved. Germline-derived CDR1 and CDR2 are MNHEY and SMNVEV (reference sequence). Trimming took off 4 bases at V and 0 bases at J, with 10 bases between the two ends. This CDR3 comprises 16 residues. Here the CDR3 DNA reads TGTGCCAGCAGTTCAAACAGAGACTCTGGGGCCAACGTCCTGACTTTC. This gives the protein CASSSNRDSGANVLTF.

The rearrangement joins TRBV29-1 to TRBJ2-1, with D perhaps assigned TRBD1 or TRBD2 (5 bases each). The germline CDR1 and CDR2 sequences are SQVTM and ANQGSEA. The CDR3 is made up of 16 amino acids. V was trimmed by 2 bases and J by 13 bases, leaving 27 bases between them. CDR3 loop: CSVEPRGAGSLQTQFF. CDR3 sequence (DNA): TGCAGCGTTGAACCCCGAGGGGCAGGGAGTTTGCAGACCCAGTTCTTC.

The chain has TRBV7-9 and TRBJ2-5; possibly TRBD2 for D (6 bases). The CDR3 length is 14 residues. The V and J ends lost 1 base and 4 bases respectively, with 10 bases between them. The germline gives CDR1 SEHNR, CDR2 FQNEAQ (reference sequence). The CDR3 DNA sequence: TGTGCCAGCAGCTTAGATGGGGGAGGAGAGACCCAGTACTTC. This codes for CASSLDGGGETQYF.

This clonotype was seen a few times. CDR3 protein: CASSAGSSYGYTF. The CDR3 DNA sequence: TGTGCCAGCAGCGCTGGATCGAGCTATGGCTACACCTTC. The chain joins TRBV27 to TRBJ1-2; no clear D gene. The germline CDR1 and CDR2 sequences are MNHEY and SMNVEV (reference sequence). V was trimmed by 6 bases and J by 4 bases, leaving 12 bases between them. The length of the CDR3 is 13 residues.

This clonotype was picked up a small number of times. This chain connects TRBV5-6 to TRBJ1-2; 9 bases are shared with TRBD1. The trim removed 5 bases at V and 4 bases at J, leaving 12 bases unmatched. CDR3 length: 16 amino acids. CDR1 SGHDT and CDR2 YYEEEE come from the germline V gene. The DNA of the CDR3 is TGTGCCAGCAGAAGTAACCGGGACAGGGATTTCTATGGCTACACCTTC. Protein: CASRSNRDRDFYGYTF.

This clonotype was observed a handful of times. The rearrangement uses TRBV7-9 and TRBJ2-5; 7 bases fit TRBD1. The J call is doubtful: the DNA matches TRBJ2-7 better. CDR1 and CDR2 (germline): SEHNR, FQNEAQ (reference sequence). The CDR3 contains 14 residues. The CDR3 DNA reads as TGTGCCAGCCGAACAGGGGCGTCCGGGGACGAGCAGTACTTC. This translates into CASRTGASGDEQYF.

This clonotype has just a few counts. The V and J genes are TRBV12-3 or TRBV12-4 and TRBJ1-2, with D possibly matching TRBD1 (5 bases). The CDR3 covers 15 residues. V gave up 2 bases and J gave up 4 bases, with 14 bases separating them. The CDR3 nucleotides are TGTGCCAGCAGTTTATACCAGGGCCTCCTCTATGGCTACACCTTC. Protein product: CASSLYQGLLYGYTF.

CDR3 region: CSILGAETGVGETQYF. The CDR3 DNA sequence: TGCAGCATCCTAGGGGCGGAGACCGGGGTTGGAGAGACCCAGTACTTC. The genes are TRBV29-1 and TRBJ2-5, with D possibly called TRBD1 or TRBD2 (5 bases each). The CDR3 has 16 amino acids. Looked up from germline, CDR1 is SQVTM and CDR2 is ANQGSEA. The V gene lost 8 bases and the J gene lost 4 bases, with 26 bases spanning the gap.

This clonotype was seen just once. V gene TRBV12-3 or TRBV12-4 combines with J gene TRBJ2-4; D possibly corresponds to TRBD1 (5 bases). The ends were cut back, 5 bases at V and 13 bases at J, with 15 bases in the middle. This CDR3 has 12 residues. CDR3 DNA: TGTGCCAGCAGTATCTTAGGGGAAGAGCAGTACTTC. This codes for CASSILGEEQYF.

This chain links TRBV5-1 with TRBJ1-1, with 9 bases matching TRBD1. J lost 4 bases, V lost 4 bases, and 5 bases had no gene match. Germline V lookup: CDR1 SGHRS, CDR2 YFSETQ. CDR3 length equals 14 residues. The CDR3 region has the DNA TGCGCCAGCAGCGAGGGACAGGGCTTCACTGAAGCTTTCTTT. This codes for CASSEGQGFTEAFF.

The table lists this clonotype with a few counts. The chain combines TRBV20-1 with TRBJ2-3; 14 bases match TRBD2. Germline CDR1 and CDR2: DFQATT and SNEGSKA (reference sequence). V dropped 3 bases and J dropped 4; count of bases not matched to a gene: 9. This CDR3 contains 17 residues. The CDR3 here is CSARRTSGRFWADTQYF. The CDR3 nucleotides are TGCAGTGCTAGGCGGACTAGCGGGAGGTTTTGGGCAGATACGCAGTATTTT.

The V gene is TRBV18, the J gene TRBJ2-7; D is possibly TRBD1 (6 bases). V was clipped by 5 bases and J by 2 bases, with 13 bases between them. Per germline, CDR1 KGHSH and CDR2 LQKENI. The CDR3 consists of 14 residues. The chain's CDR3 is CASSSPGQPYEQYF. In DNA form, the CDR3 reads TGTGCCAGCTCATCCCCGGGACAACCCTACGAGCAGTACTTC. Using reference TRBV18 and TRBJ2-7 for the parts outside the CDR3, the full variable domain is NAGVMQNPRHLVRRRGQEARLRCSPMKGHSHVYWYRQLPEEGLKFMVYLQKENIIDESGMPKERFSAEFPKEGPSILRIQQVVRGDSAAYFCASSSPGQPYEQYFGPGTRLTVT.

The rearrangement joins TRBV18 to TRBJ2-6; a weak D match, TRBD1 (5 bases). Trimming left V 3 bases short and J 0 bases short, with 15 bases between. The CDR3 covers 18 residues. Germline V gives CDR1 KGHSH, CDR2 LQKENI. The CDR3 DNA sequence: TGTGCCAGCTCACCCCTGGACACACTGAGCTCTGGGGCCAACGTCCTGACTTTC. Residues: CASSPLDTLSSGANVLTF.

The rearrangement uses TRBV12-3 or TRBV12-4 and TRBJ2-3; D is undetermined. CDR3 length: 16 residues. V was clipped by 0 bases and J by 4 bases, with 14 bases between them. The CDR3 here is CASSLATGRRADTQYF. Written as DNA, the CDR3 is TGTGCCAGCAGTTTAGCGACCGGACGGCGCGCAGATACGCAGTATTTT.

This clonotype was observed a handful of times. V usage is TRBV12-3 or TRBV12-4 and J usage is TRBJ2-7; TRBD2 aligns across 7 bases. This CDR3 region has 13 residues. With V trimmed by 2 bases and J by 6 bases, 4 bases remained unmatched. CDR3 DNA: TGTGCCAGCAGTTTACTAGCGGCGGGCGAGCAGTACTTC. This encodes CASSLLAAGEQYF.

This clonotype has just a few counts. The chain carries TRBV7-9 and TRBJ2-7, with 10 bases lining up with TRBD1. V trimming: 5 bases; J trimming: 3 bases; junction bases outside the gene matches: 7. Germline V gives CDR1 SEHNR, CDR2 FQNEAQ (reference sequence). This CDR3 has 15 residues. The chain's CDR3 is CASSPLDRGIYEQYF. For the CDR3, the DNA is TGTGCCAGCAGCCCCCTGGACAGGGGGATCTACGAGCAGTACTTC.

This chain connects TRBV6-5 to TRBJ2-5; 8 nucleotides agree with TRBD2. The CDR3 runs to 15 residues. The V gene's germline CDR1 is MNHEY and CDR2 SVGAGI. J was trimmed by 11 bases and V by 5 bases; bases with no gene match: 16. The CDR3 here is CASSRSGSLENGQYF. The DNA for the CDR3 is TGTGCCAGCAGTCGAAGCGGGAGTCTCGAGAATGGGCAGTACTTC.

This clonotype has just a few counts. The V call is TRBV20-1, the J call TRBJ1-2; D call uncertain. V was shortened by 6 bases and J by 8 bases, with 16 bases between the two germline ends. The CDR3 spans 12 residues. Germline V gene sequence: CDR1 DFQATT, CDR2 SNEGSKA (reference sequence). Here the CDR3 DNA reads TGCAGTGCCCGTGAGCCTCTGGGCGGCTACACCTTC. Residues: CSAREPLGGYTF.

This clonotype has only a few counts. The CDR3 loop is CSVAVDRAETQYF. CDR3 nucleotide sequence: TGCAGCGTTGCAGTGGATAGGGCTGAGACCCAGTACTTC. The chain combines TRBV29-1 with TRBJ2-5; D uncertain. The V end was cut by 4 bases, the J end by 5 bases, with 14 bases between. In germline, CDR1 is SQVTM, CDR2 ANQGSEA. This CDR3 spans 13 amino acids.

This clonotype was detected only a few times. The V gene is TRBV27, the J gene TRBJ1-2; tentative D call: TRBD1 (5 bases). The germline gives CDR1 MNHEY, CDR2 SMNVEV (reference sequence). The ends were cut back, 0 bases at V and 0 bases at J, with 8 bases in the middle. The CDR3 extends over 15 amino acids. This chain's CDR3 is CASSLSQGANYGYTF. CDR3 coding DNA: TGTGCCAGCAGTTTATCCCAAGGGGCTAACTATGGCTACACCTTC.

V is TRBV12-3 or TRBV12-4 and J is TRBJ2-3; TRBD1 matches at 7 bases. J gave up 4 bases and V 3 bases, and 7 bases lay outside the gene matches. CDR3 length: 15 amino acids. The DNA for the CDR3 is TGTGCCAGCAGTTTTCGACAGGGAGAAGCAGATACGCAGTATTTT. This translates into CASSFRQGEADTQYF.

The chain recombines TRBV6-6 with TRBJ1-5; unclear D gene. Germline CDR1 and CDR2: MNHNY and SVGAGI (reference sequence). This CDR3 has 14 residues. The V gene lost 4 bases and the J gene lost 2 bases, with 9 bases spanning the gap. The CDR3 protein is CASSSPLGNQPQHF. The CDR3 DNA sequence: TGTGCCAGCAGTTCTCCCCTGGGCAATCAGCCCCAGCATTTT.